A single sample is the source of the 30 T cell receptor beta chains below, sequenced in a study of identical twins. TCRdb recomputed calls from the 5' RACE reads with MiXCR, one row per CDR3 protein. The sample yields around 960,000 distinct CDR3 sequences, over 9% seen once. Separately, the same data were catalogued under a study of yellow fever vaccine responses in identical twins.

Source material: PBMCs. These receptors originate from a woman aged 18-35 years in good health.

The chain is built from TRBV5-8 and TRBJ2-6; a possible D gene is TRBD2 (5 bases). This CDR3 has 17 amino acids. Germline assignment: CDR1 SGHTS and CDR2 YDEGEE. Trimming pared 0 bases from V and 2 bases from J, leaving 12 bases between. The CDR3 DNA sequence: TGTGCCAGCAGCTTGGGGTTCGCTAGCACTGGGGCCAACGTCCTGACTTTC. Translating it yields CASSLGFASTGANVLTF. Together with reference TRBV5-8 and TRBJ2-6, the CDR3 gives the full variable domain: EAGVTQSPTHLIKTRGQQATLRCSPISGHTSVYWYQQALGLGLQFLLWYDEGEERNRGNFPPRFSGRQFPNYSSELNVNALELEDSALYLCASSLGFASTGANVLTFGAGSRLTVL.

A few counts support this clonotype. This chain uses TRBV12-3 or TRBV12-4 with TRBJ2-2; TRBD1 matches at 10 bases. V shed 5 bases and J 6 bases; nucleotides not matched to a gene: 15. The length of the CDR3 is 18 residues. Written as DNA, the CDR3 is TGTGCCAGCAGTCCTATCCGGGACAGGGGCCTTCATCCCGGGGAGCTGTTTTTT. Amino acids: CASSPIRDRGLHPGELFF.

For the CDR3, the DNA is TGTGCCAGCAGGCAGTGGGGCGGGGCCGGGGAGCTGTTTTTT. Translation: CASRQWGGAGELFF. V gene TRBV7-8 combines with J gene TRBJ2-2; a possible D gene is TRBD2 (6 bases). The CDR3 length is 14 residues. V was pared by 6 bases and J by 6 bases, with 14 bases between. Germline V gene lookup returns CDR1 SGHVS and CDR2 FQNEAQ.

This clonotype has a handful of counts. The rearrangement uses TRBV4-1 and TRBJ2-5; 7 nucleotides align to TRBD2. Germline V lookup: CDR1 MGHRA, CDR2 YSYEKL. The CDR3 length is 18 residues. V was clipped by 1 base and J by 2 bases; unmatched bases: 13. The CDR3 region is CASSQANLGLRNQETQYF. The DNA for the CDR3 is TGCGCCAGCAGCCAAGCCAACTTGGGACTACGTAATCAAGAGACCCAGTACTTC.

The V call is TRBV6-1, the J call TRBJ1-5, with 12 bases aligning to TRBD1. With 5 bases clipped from V and 6 bases from J, the junction kept 8 bases outside the gene matches. This CDR3 comprises 16 residues. Germline V lookup: CDR1 MNHNS, CDR2 SASEGT. The CDR3 DNA is TGTGCCAGCAGTCCAGGGACAGGGGGCGGCGGTCAGCCCCAGCATTTT. This sequence encodes CASSPGTGGGGQPQHF.

This chain connects TRBV7-8 to TRBJ2-3; TRBD2 matches 7 bases. J gave up 2 bases and V 1 base, and 15 bases lay outside the gene matches. This CDR3 is 19 amino acids long. Germline lookup yields CDR1 SGHVS and CDR2 FQNEAQ. CDR3 nucleotides: TGTGCCAGCAGCTTAGGGCGGGGGTTTAGCGGAATAAACACAGATACGCAGTATTTT. This gives the protein CASSLGRGFSGINTDTQYF.

This chain uses TRBV7-9 with TRBJ2-3; 10 bases are shared with TRBD2. From germline, CDR1 is SEHNR and CDR2 FQNEAQ (reference sequence). J gave up 2 bases and V 1 base, and 6 bases lay outside the gene matches. The CDR3 is 17 residues long. CDR3 nucleotides: TGTGCCAGCAGCTTAGGCGGACTAGCGGCGATCACAGATACGCAGTATTTT. As protein: CASSLGGLAAITDTQYF. Together with reference TRBV7-9 and TRBJ2-3, the CDR3 gives the full variable domain: DTGVSQNPRHKITKRGQNVTFRCDPISEHNRLYWYRQTLGQGPEFLTYFQNEAQLEKSRLLSDRFSAERPKGSFSTLEIQRTEQGDSAMYLCASSLGGLAAITDTQYFGPGTRLTVL.

The genes are TRBV28 and TRBJ2-3; 7 bases line up with TRBD1. Germline V gene lookup returns CDR1 MDHEN and CDR2 SYDVKM. V lost 5 bases to trimming and J lost 8 bases; unmatched junction nucleotides: 13. The CDR3 is made up of 15 amino acids. The CDR3 region is CASSPRTGPRGTQYF. The DNA for the CDR3 is TGTGCCAGCAGTCCAAGGACAGGCCCCAGGGGTACGCAGTATTTT.

The V and J genes are TRBV5-6 and TRBJ2-7; 9 nucleotides line up with TRBD1. Germline values: CDR1 SGHDT, CDR2 YYEEEE. The ends lost 4 bases at V and 2 bases at J; junction bases unmatched: 7. This CDR3 comprises 15 residues. The DNA for the CDR3 is TGTGCCAGCAGCCTAGGGACAGGGCCCCCCTACGAGCAGTACGTC. This translates into CASSLGTGPPYEQYV.

This clonotype was seen repeatedly, ten times or more. The gene calls are TRBV12-3 or TRBV12-4 and TRBJ1-2; maybe TRBD1 (5 bases). V was shortened by 5 bases and J by 10 bases, with 11 bases between the two germline ends. The CDR3 is 11 amino acids. The CDR3 protein is CASSNRNFYTF. CDR3 bases: TGTGCCAGCAGTAACAGGAACTTCTACACCTTC.

This clonotype turned up a few times. V gene TRBV20-1 combines with J gene TRBJ2-7; TRBD2 is a possible D gene (5 bases). Germline loops: CDR1 DFQATT, CDR2 SNEGSKA (reference sequence). V was cut by 0 bases and J by 6 bases, with 12 bases left in between. This CDR3 region has 13 residues. The CDR3 nucleotides are TGCAGTGCTAGAGATCCGGGGATTGCCGAGCAGTACGTC. It is translated as CSARDPGIAEQYV.

This clonotype was seen only a few times. This chain links TRBV5-1 with TRBJ2-1; 9 bases match TRBD2. This CDR3 spans 15 amino acids. Germline loops: CDR1 SGHRS, CDR2 YFSETQ. V was pared by 4 bases and J by 5 bases, with 7 bases of the junction left unmatched. The CDR3 region is CASSRASGINNEQFF. The CDR3 bases are TGCGCCAGCAGCCGAGCTAGCGGGATTAACAATGAGCAGTTCTTC.

This chain links TRBV12-3 or TRBV12-4 with TRBJ2-2; tentatively, D is TRBD2 (7 bases). This CDR3 has 18 residues. Deletions cut 10 bases from V and 7 bases from J, with 31 bases between. The CDR3 DNA is TGTGCCATCTGCGCCCCCTTGGGAGGGGGTAGGAAAGGCGGGGAGCTGTTTTTT. The encoded protein is CAICAPLGGGRKGGELFF.

The chain carries TRBV5-5 and TRBJ1-1, with D uncertain. This CDR3 comprises 14 residues. Germline-derived CDR1 and CDR2 are SGHKS and YYEKEE (reference sequence). V was trimmed by 3 bases and J by 7 bases, leaving 16 bases between them. The chain's CDR3 is CASSSPPAVFEAFF. The CDR3 DNA reads as TGTGCCAGCAGCTCCCCCCCGGCGGTTTTTGAAGCTTTCTTT.

The gene calls are TRBV9 and TRBJ2-3, with 9 positions matching TRBD2. V dropped 4 bases and J dropped 2; count of bases not matched to a gene: 8. The CDR3 is 16 residues long. Per germline, CDR1 SGDLS and CDR2 YYNGEE. CDR3 coding DNA: TGTGCCAGCAGCCTCATAGCGGGAGCCCTCACAGATACGCAGTATTTT. It translates to CASSLIAGALTDTQYF. The entire variable domain, with the rest obtained from reference TRBV9 and TRBJ2-3, is as follows: DSGVTQTPKHLITATGQRVTLRCSPRSGDLSVYWYQQSLDQGLQFLIQYYNGEERAKGNILERFSAQQFPDLHSELNLSSLELGDSALYFCASSLIAGALTDTQYFGPGTRLTVL.

This clonotype came up many times. This rearrangement joins TRBV10-2 to TRBJ2-5; no firm D call. V dropped 3 bases and J dropped 4 bases, with 15 bases sitting between them. The CDR3 is 15 amino acids. Germline CDR1 reads WSHSY; CDR2 reads SAAADI. The CDR3, as DNA: TGCGCCAGCAGTGATGAGTTGCAACACAGAGAGACCCAGTACTTC. This encodes CASSDELQHRETQYF.

CDR3: CSAPPAGGPPDTQYF. Here the CDR3 DNA reads TGCAGTGCTCCACCGGCGGGAGGGCCTCCAGATACGCAGTATTTT. This chain connects TRBV20-1 to TRBJ2-3; 9 positions match TRBD2. CDR3 length: 15 amino acids. CDR1 DFQATT and CDR2 SNEGSKA come from the germline V gene (reference sequence). V gave up 5 bases and J gave up 4 bases; unmatched junction bases: 10.

This rearrangement joins TRBV6-6 to TRBJ1-2; 7 bases align to TRBD1. Germline V lookup: CDR1 MNHNY, CDR2 SVGAGI (reference sequence). The ends lost 7 bases at V and 6 bases at J; junction bases unmatched: 8. There are 13 residues in the CDR3. The CDR3 DNA sequence: TGTGCCAGCACCGAACAGGGGTTAGATGGCTACACCTTC. It yields the protein CASTEQGLDGYTF.

The CDR3 reads CSARGLRKMNTEAFF. DNA for the CDR3: TGCAGTGCTAGAGGGCTTCGAAAGATGAACACTGAAGCTTTCTTT. The gene calls are TRBV20-1 and TRBJ1-1, with D unresolved. Germline CDR1 DFQATT, CDR2 SNEGSKA (reference sequence). The CDR3 consists of 15 residues. Trimming took off 1 base at V and 0 bases at J, with 12 bases between the two ends.

This clonotype has just a few counts. The V call is TRBV20-1, the J call TRBJ2-7; 15 nucleotides match TRBD2. The germline V gene encodes CDR1 DFQATT and CDR2 SNEGSKA (reference sequence). The junction had 3 bases not matched to a gene; V was cut back by 3 bases and J by 0 bases. The CDR3 runs to 16 residues. CDR3 region: CSARGLAGGYSYEQYF. Here the CDR3 DNA reads TGCAGTGCTAGGGGACTAGCGGGAGGATACTCCTACGAGCAGTACTTC.

This clonotype was seen many times. The chain recombines TRBV4-1 with TRBJ1-2; D gene unclear. Trimming cost V 2 bases and J 6 bases, with 7 bases left between them. In germline, CDR1 is MGHRA, CDR2 YSYEKL. This CDR3 has 12 residues. The CDR3 nucleotides read TGCGCCAGCAGCCAAAGCCGGAATGGCTACACCTTC. It codes for CASSQSRNGYTF.

This clonotype was counted a few times. The rearrangement joins TRBV4-1 to TRBJ2-1; D gene unclear. The CDR3 is 16 amino acids. Looked up from germline, CDR1 is MGHRA and CDR2 is YSYEKL. V was trimmed by 1 base and J by 0 bases, leaving 10 bases between them. The DNA for the CDR3 is TGCGCCAGCAGCCAAGGACTCGAAAACTCCTACAATGAGCAGTTCTTC. It translates to CASSQGLENSYNEQFF.

This clonotype came up once. This sequence joins TRBV10-2 and TRBJ2-1; D might be TRBD1 or TRBD2, each matching 5 bases. The CDR3 is 17 amino acids. From germline, CDR1 is WSHSY and CDR2 SAAADI. V was cut by 3 bases and J by 9 bases, with 24 bases left in between. CDR3 amino acids: CASSEFGSGAARGEQFF. Here the CDR3 DNA reads TGCGCCAGCAGTGAATTTGGTTCCGGGGCGGCGAGGGGTGAGCAGTTCTTC.

J is TRBJ2-3 and V is TRBV27; 8 bases map to TRBD2. Germline-derived CDR1 and CDR2 are MNHEY and SMNVEV (reference sequence). J lost 2 bases, V lost 2 bases, and 6 bases had no gene match. This CDR3 comprises 16 residues. CDR3 sequence (DNA): TGTGCCAGCAGTTTACGGGGGGGGAGGGACACAGATACGCAGTATTTT. Protein product: CASSLRGGRDTDTQYF.

There are a few counts of this clonotype. The CDR3 loop is CASSHLGLRVETQYF. The CDR3 nucleotides are TGTGCCAGCAGCCATTTGGGACTCCGGGTGGAGACCCAGTACTTC. This sequence joins TRBV7-6 and TRBJ2-5; tentative D call: TRBD2 (6 bases). Trimming took off 5 bases at V and 5 bases at J, with 18 bases between the two ends. The CDR3 sequence is 15 residues long. The germline gives CDR1 SGHVS, CDR2 FNYEAQ. Together with reference TRBV7-6 and TRBJ2-5, the CDR3 gives the full variable domain: GAGVSQSPRYKVTKRGQDVALRCDPISGHVSLYWYRQALGQGPEFLTYFNYEAQQDKSGLPNDRFSAERPEGSISTLTIQRTEQRDSAMYRCASSHLGLRVETQYFGPGTRLLVL.

There are a few counts of this clonotype. The chain is built from TRBV5-1 and TRBJ2-2, with D tentatively TRBD1 (6 bases). V was cut by 1 base and J by 1 base, with 8 bases left in between. Germline values: CDR1 SGHRS, CDR2 YFSETQ. The CDR3 runs 15 residues. The CDR3 DNA reads TGCGCCAGCAGCTTGTCCAGGGGGAACACCGGGGAGCTGTTTTTT. This codes for CASSLSRGNTGELFF.

This clonotype was detected only a few times. The rearrangement links TRBV12-3 or TRBV12-4 to TRBJ2-5; TRBD1 matches at 7 bases. The length of the CDR3 is 15 residues. V gave up 6 bases and J gave up 5 bases; unmatched junction bases: 12. DNA for the CDR3: TGTGCCAGCAGCCCCCACGAGGGGGCGGGTGAGACCCAGTACTTC. This encodes CASSPHEGAGETQYF.

CDR3 DNA: TGTGCCAGCAGTCGACTCTCGGCAGGGGGCAATAATGAAAAACTGTTTTTT. Amino acid sequence: CASSRLSAGGNNEKLFF. This rearrangement joins TRBV6-1 to TRBJ1-4; 8 bases line up with TRBD1. This CDR3 is built from 17 residues. J was trimmed by 4 bases and V by 5 bases; bases with no gene match: 12. Per germline, CDR1 MNHNS and CDR2 SASEGT.

The DNA for the CDR3 is TGTGCCAGCTCACCTAAACAGGGGTTGACCACCTACGAGCAGTACGTC. It is translated as CASSPKQGLTTYEQYV. V usage is TRBV18 and J usage is TRBJ2-7, with TRBD1 matching 7 bases. V shed 3 bases and J 2 bases; nucleotides not matched to a gene: 10. The CDR3 has 16 residues. Germline CDR1 KGHSH, CDR2 LQKENI.

The V gene is TRBV11-2, the J gene TRBJ1-3; 7 bases line up with TRBD1. V lost 5 bases, J lost 0 bases, and 13 bases stayed unmatched. The CDR3 spans 18 residues. CDR1 SGHAT and CDR2 FQNNGV come from the germline V gene. Here the CDR3 reads CASSRTGVLLGSGNTIYF. The CDR3 DNA sequence: TGTGCCAGCAGCAGAACAGGGGTCCTGCTAGGCTCTGGAAACACCATATATTTT.